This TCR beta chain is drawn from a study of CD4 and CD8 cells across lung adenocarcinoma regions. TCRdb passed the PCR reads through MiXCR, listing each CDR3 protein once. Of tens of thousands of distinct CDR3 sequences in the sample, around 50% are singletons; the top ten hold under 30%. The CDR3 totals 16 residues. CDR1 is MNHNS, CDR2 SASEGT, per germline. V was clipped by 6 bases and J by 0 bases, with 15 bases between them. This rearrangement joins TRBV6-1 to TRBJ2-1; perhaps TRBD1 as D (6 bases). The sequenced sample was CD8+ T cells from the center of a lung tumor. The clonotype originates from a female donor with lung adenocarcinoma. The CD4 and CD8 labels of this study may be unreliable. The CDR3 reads CASRTGQRSSYNEQFF. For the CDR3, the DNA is TGTGCCAGCAGAACAGGGCAGCGGTCCTCCTACAATGAGCAGTTCTTC.